The next 30 T cell receptor beta chains were all read from a single sample in a study of preoperative IRX-2 immunotherapy in early breast cancer. Specified treatment: preoperative locoregional IRX-2 cytokine immunotherapy. Clones were sequenced by immunoSEQ multiplex PCR, and TCRdb holds only the in-frame ones, with some missing. The sample records approximately 3,600 clones, less than 75% being singletons. The sequences come from tumor tissue, collected after IRX-2 immunotherapy. The receptors originated from a human donor with breast cancer.

The V call is TRBV19, the J call TRBJ2-7; D may match TRBD1 or TRBD2 (6 bases each). Germline V gene lookup returns CDR1 LNHDA and CDR2 SQIVND (reference sequence). Trimming left V 5 bases short and J 5 bases short, with 13 bases between. The CDR3 runs to 13 residues. This chain's CDR3 is CASSLSGANEQYF. The CDR3 region has the DNA TGTGCCAGTAGTCTTTCGGGGGCAAACGAGCAGTACTTC. The full variable domain, with the rest looked up from reference TRBV19 and TRBJ2-7, is DGGITQSPKYLFRKEGQNVTLSCEQNLNHDAMYWYRQDPGQGLRLIYYSQIVNDFQKGDIAEGYSVSREKKESFPLTVTSAQKNPTAFYLCASSLSGANEQYFGPGTRLTVT.

This clone has only a few counts. V usage is TRBV29-1 and J usage is TRBJ1-1, with no clear D. This CDR3 comprises 12 residues. Per the germline V gene, CDR1 is SQVTM and CDR2 is ANQGSEA. CDR3 bases: TGCAGTATTAAGTCCGGCTACACTGAAGCTTTCTTT. Translated, it gives CSIKSGYTEAFF.

This rearrangement joins TRBV19 to TRBJ1-6; TRBD1 aligns across 9 bases. This CDR3 has 16 amino acids. Germline trimming cut 6 bases from V and 9 bases from J; bases unmatched to any gene: 12. CDR1 is LNHDA and CDR2 is SQIVND in the germline V gene (reference sequence). The DNA for the CDR3 is TGTGCCAGTAGCGTTGGACAGGGGAGATCTCTTTCACCCCTCCACTTT. Translation: CASSVGQGRSLSPLHF.

This clone was seen a single time. This rearrangement joins TRBV6-8 to TRBJ1-2; unclear D gene. Trimming removed 0 bases at V and 8 bases at J, with 13 bases between. In germline, CDR1 is MNHGY, CDR2 SAAAGT. The CDR3 length is 14 residues. The CDR3 is CASSYSVVLGGYTF. In DNA form, the CDR3 reads TGTGCCAGCAGTTACTCAGTGGTTCTCGGCGGCTACACCTTC.

The chain is built from TRBV5-1 and TRBJ2-7; perhaps TRBD1 as D (6 bases). CDR1 is SGHRS, CDR2 YFSETQ, per germline. This CDR3 region has 14 residues. The V end lost 2 bases, the J end lost 1 base, and 10 bases lay between the germline ends. The CDR3 region is CASSFRGGSYEQYF. DNA for the CDR3: TGCGCCAGCAGCTTCAGGGGCGGTTCCTACGAGCAGTACTTC.

This clone was seen a few times. The CDR3 spells CASSLGGQLGWDTEAFF. For the CDR3, the DNA is TGTGCCAGCAGCTTGGGAGGACAGCTCGGCTGGGACACTGAAGCTTTCTTT. The chain joins TRBV11-3 to TRBJ1-1; D perhaps matches TRBD1 (6 bases). This CDR3 region has 17 residues. The germline V and J ends were trimmed by 3 bases and 3 bases, with 20 bases remaining between them. Germline V lookup: CDR1 SGHNT, CDR2 YENEEA.

The V gene is TRBV11-3, the J gene TRBJ2-7; tentative D call: TRBD2 (5 bases). This CDR3 contains 14 residues. The germline gives CDR1 SGHNT, CDR2 YENEEA. V lost 4 bases and J lost 7, with 17 bases in between. The CDR3 coding sequence is TGTGCCAGCAGCTCCCAGCGGAAGTCTGATGAGCAGTACTTC. Translating gives CASSSQRKSDEQYF.

The chain couples TRBV29-1 to TRBJ2-3, with D possibly matching TRBD2 (6 bases). The CDR3 totals 17 residues. CDR1 and CDR2 from the germline V gene are SQVTM and ANQGSEA. The V end lost 6 bases, the J end lost 0 bases, and 22 bases lay between the germline ends. The CDR3 spells CSVLVREIKYSTDTQYF. The CDR3 DNA sequence: TGCAGCGTCCTAGTCCGGGAGATTAAGTATAGCACAGATACGCAGTATTTT.

The chain recombines TRBV27 with TRBJ1-4; 10 bases line up with TRBD1. The CDR3 covers 14 residues. Germline V gene sequence: CDR1 MNHEY, CDR2 SMNVEV (reference sequence). V lost 8 bases, J lost 8 bases, and 8 bases stayed unmatched. CDR3 region: CASGPGQGREKLFF. The CDR3 DNA sequence: TGTGCCAGCGGCCCGGGACAGGGGAGGGAAAAACTGTTTTTT. Based on the CDR3 plus reference TRBV27 and TRBJ1-4, the full variable domain is EAQVTQNPRYLITVTGKKLTVTCSQNMNHEYMSWYRQDPGLGLRQIYYSMNVEVTDKGDVPEGYKVSRKEKRNFPLILESPSPNQTSLYFCASGPGQGREKLFFGSGTQLSVL.

J is TRBJ2-3 and V is TRBV5-1; possibly TRBD2 for D (5 bases). Germline V gene data show CDR1 as SGHRS and CDR2 as YFSETQ. V lost 0 bases and J 5 bases, leaving 16 bases between the germline ends. The CDR3 sequence is 16 residues long. CDR3 loop: CASSLVPDSPGDTQYF. CDR3 coding DNA: TGCGCCAGCAGCTTGGTCCCGGACTCCCCGGGAGATACGCAGTATTTT.

The chain has TRBV10-2 and TRBJ1-2; unclear D gene. Per germline, CDR1 WSHSY and CDR2 SAAADI. Trimming stripped 5 bases from V and 5 bases from J, with 9 bases between. The CDR3 consists of 12 residues. This CDR3 reads CASSLEPYGYTF. The CDR3 nucleotides are TGCGCCAGCAGTTTAGAGCCGTATGGCTACACCTTC.

V usage is TRBV6-8 and J usage is TRBJ1-1; D uncertain. There are 13 residues in the CDR3. The germline CDR1 and CDR2 sequences are MNHGY and SAAAGT. V was cut by 6 bases and J by 3 bases, with 11 bases left in between. In DNA, the CDR3 is TGTGCCAGCAGCCCCACGGGGTACACTGAAGCTTTCTTT. It codes for CASSPTGYTEAFF.

V gene TRBV11-3 combines with J gene TRBJ2-5; D is perhaps TRBD1 (5 bases). Germline V gives CDR1 SGHNT, CDR2 YENEEA. Deletions cut 1 base from V and 1 base from J, with 13 bases between. The CDR3 consists of 16 residues. Here the CDR3 reads CASSLVRWGTQETQYF. The CDR3 region has the DNA TGTGCCAGCAGCTTAGTGCGGTGGGGCACCCAAGAGACCCAGTACTTC.

The V gene is TRBV19, the J gene TRBJ1-2; no firm D call. Germline assignment: CDR1 LNHDA and CDR2 SQIVND (reference sequence). V lost 0 bases and J 8 bases, leaving 13 bases between the germline ends. CDR3 length equals 14 residues. DNA of the CDR3: TGTGCCAGTAGTATAGATCCTGGACTATACGGCTACACCTTC. Residues: CASSIDPGLYGYTF.

About this clone: At one end the junction does not follow the germline gene, possibly because of a read error. This chain uses TRBV6-8 with TRBJ1-6; 7 bases map to TRBD1. Germline CDR1 MNHGY, CDR2 SAAAGT. The CDR3 is 14 residues long. CDR3 amino acids: CAISVPGQNSPLHF. The CDR3 DNA follows: TGTGCCATCAGTGTTCCGGGACAGAATTCACCCCTCCACTTT.

The V and J genes are TRBV7-5 and TRBJ2-3; TRBD2, the table's D call, lacks a check against the DNA. TRBV7-5 is noted as a pseudogene. This CDR3 contains 16 residues. CDR3: CASSLGLAGGTDTQYF. In DNA form, the CDR3 reads TGTGCCAGCAGCCTGGGACTAGCGGGGGGCACAGATACGCAGTATTTT.

The chain links TRBV4-1 to TRBJ2-5; TRBD1 aligns across 7 bases. Germline V gives CDR1 MGHRA, CDR2 YSYEKL. This CDR3 region has 14 residues. With V trimmed by 2 bases and J by 4 bases, 4 bases remained unmatched. This chain's CDR3 is CASSQMGQRETQYF. DNA for the CDR3: TGCGCCAGCAGCCAAATGGGACAGCGAGAGACCCAGTACTTC.

The chain carries TRBV6-8 and TRBJ2-5, with TRBD1 matching over 9 bases. There are 14 residues in the CDR3. Germline V gene data show CDR1 as MNHGY and CDR2 as SAAAGT. Unmatched junction bases numbered 4, after V lost 4 bases and J lost 4 bases. In DNA form, the CDR3 reads TGTGCCAGCAGTTCCGGGACAGGGAGAGAGACCCAGTACTTC. Translated: CASSSGTGRETQYF.

This rearrangement joins TRBV28 to TRBJ1-5; D remains unclear. The V gene's germline CDR1 is MDHEN and CDR2 SYDVKM. This CDR3 spans 15 amino acids. V dropped 2 bases and J dropped 2 bases, with 10 bases sitting between them. Here the CDR3 reads CASSLQTRGNQPQHF. For the CDR3, the DNA is TGTGCCAGCAGTTTACAGACCAGAGGCAATCAGCCCCAGCATTTT.

The chain is built from TRBV19 and TRBJ1-6; 7 positions match TRBD1. CDR3 length equals 14 residues. V trimming: 4 bases; J trimming: 9 bases; junction bases outside the gene matches: 6. Germline lookup yields CDR1 LNHDA and CDR2 SQIVND (reference sequence). The CDR3 is CASSTTGVGSPLHF. The CDR3 DNA sequence: TGTGCCAGTAGTACAACAGGGGTTGGTTCACCCCTCCACTTT. The whole variable domain, filled in from reference TRBV19 and TRBJ1-6, reads DGGITQSPKYLFRKEGQNVTLSCEQNLNHDAMYWYRQDPGQGLRLIYYSQIVNDFQKGDIAEGYSVSREKKESFPLTVTSAQKNPTAFYLCASSTTGVGSPLHFGNGTRLTVT.

This chain connects TRBV11-3 to TRBJ1-1; D remains ambiguous. Germline CDR1 reads SGHNT; CDR2 reads YENEEA. V lost 6 bases, J lost 6 bases, and 17 bases lay in between. CDR3 length equals 14 residues. The chain's CDR3 is CASSRTPGVAEAFF. The CDR3 DNA is TGTGCCAGCAGTAGAACCCCCGGGGTAGCTGAAGCTTTCTTT.

V is TRBV11-3 and J is TRBJ2-1; tentative D call: TRBD2 (6 bases). Trimming cost V 1 base and J 6 bases, with 13 bases left between them. There are 15 residues in the CDR3. From germline, CDR1 is SGHNT and CDR2 YENEEA. CDR3 DNA: TGTGCCAGCAGCTTAGGGGGCGGGGTCGCCAATGAGCAGTTCTTC. This sequence encodes CASSLGGGVANEQFF.

This clone was seen just once. The genes are TRBV11-1 and TRBJ2-3, with TRBD2 matching over 12 bases. This CDR3 is 16 amino acids long. Trimming at V came to 3 bases and at J to 1 base, leaving 2 bases not matched to a gene. The germline CDR1 and CDR2 sequences are SGHAT and FQDESV (reference sequence). The CDR3 loop reads CASSFGLAGRTDTQYF. CDR3 nucleotides: TGTGCCAGCAGCTTTGGACTAGCGGGACGCACAGATACGCAGTATTTT. The full variable domain, completed using reference TRBV11-1 and TRBJ2-3, is EAEVAQSPRYKITEKSQAVAFWCDPISGHATLYWYRQILGQGPELLVQFQDESVVDDSQLPKDRFSAERLKGVDSTLKIQPAELGDSAMYLCASSFGLAGRTDTQYFGPGTRLTVL.

V usage is TRBV14 and J usage is TRBJ1-4, with 7 bases identical to TRBD1. The CDR3 loop spans 15 amino acids. Per germline, CDR1 SGHDN and CDR2 FVKESK. J was trimmed by 4 bases and V by 2 bases; bases with no gene match: 4. The CDR3 DNA is TGTGCCAGCAGCCAAACAGGGGAGGGTAATGAAAAACTGTTTTTT. It yields the protein CASSQTGEGNEKLFF.

CDR3 residues: CASRGPSETQYF. CDR3 coding DNA: TGTGCCAGCAGAGGACCCTCTGAGACCCAGTACTTC. The gene calls are TRBV28 and TRBJ2-5; D is unresolved. CDR1 is MDHEN and CDR2 is SYDVKM in the germline V gene. The V end lost 6 bases, the J end lost 5 bases, and 10 bases lay between the germline ends. The CDR3 spans 12 residues. Looking up the rest from reference TRBV28 and TRBJ2-5 gives the full variable domain: DVKVTQSSRYLVKRTGEKVFLECVQDMDHENMFWYRQDPGLGLRLIYFSYDVKMKEKGDIPEGYSVSREKKERFSLILESASTNQTSMYLCASRGPSETQYFGPGTRLLVL.

The chain has TRBV15 and TRBJ1-1; possible D gene TRBD1, 5 bases. V lost 3 bases and J 2 bases, leaving 13 bases between the germline ends. Germline V lookup: CDR1 LNHNV, CDR2 YYDKDF (reference sequence). The CDR3 runs 15 residues. The CDR3 spells CATSRRLQGNTEAFF. DNA of the CDR3: TGTGCCACCAGCAGGCGCCTCCAGGGTAACACTGAAGCTTTCTTT.

This clone was seen just once. The rearrangement links TRBV23-1 to TRBJ1-2; TRBD1 is a possible D gene (5 bases). TRBV23-1 is noted as an ORF with a role that remains uncertain. This CDR3 region has 15 residues. V gave up 6 bases and J gave up 7 bases, with 21 bases separating them. CDR3 in DNA: TGCGCCAGCAGCTTGTCAGGAACAGGCCTTCTTGGCTACACCTTC. Protein: CASSLSGTGLLGYTF.

This clone was seen more than once but under ten times. V gene TRBV11-3 combines with J gene TRBJ2-1, with D perhaps matching TRBD2 (5 bases). The V end was cut by 5 bases, the J end by 5 bases, with 13 bases between. Germline V lookup: CDR1 SGHNT, CDR2 YENEEA. This CDR3 has 14 residues. For the CDR3, the DNA is TGTGCCAGCAGCCTAAGGACTGGTAACAATGAGCAGTTCTTC. Its translation is CASSLRTGNNEQFF.

The chain recombines TRBV6-8 with TRBJ1-2; TRBD1 is a possible D gene (5 bases). V dropped 0 bases and J dropped 3 bases, with 17 bases sitting between them. Germline values: CDR1 MNHGY, CDR2 SAAAGT. This CDR3 comprises 17 residues. The CDR3 DNA is TGTGCCAGCAGTTACTCGACGTTCGGGGCAGAAGACTATGGCTACACCTTC. Translation: CASSYSTFGAEDYGYTF.

The chain recombines TRBV18 with TRBJ2-7, with D perhaps assigned TRBD1 or TRBD2 (5 bases each). CDR3 length: 13 residues. V was cut by 3 bases and J by 3 bases, with 9 bases left in between. Germline loops: CDR1 KGHSH, CDR2 LQKENI. CDR3 DNA sequence: TGTGCCAGCTCACCGTTGAGGGGCTACGAGCAGTACGTC. Protein product: CASSPLRGYEQYV.